This T cell receptor beta chain was sequenced in a study of T cells after yellow fever vaccination. Overall study context: Some fractions had low cell numbers, and these were prepared with SMART-Seq v4 Ultra Low Input. Study-wide findings and caveats: The secondary response was weaker, and its peak arrived faster, on day 5 versus 15. Detected again after the booster were most primary-vaccination clones, at nearly 97% CD4 and roughly 88% CD8.

TCRdb processed the 5' RACE reads anew with MiXCR; each CDR3 protein has one entry. The profile covers more than 300,000 distinct CDR3 sequences, with roughly a tenth appearing a single time and about 3.3% taken by the ten largest. This clonotype has a handful of counts. The antigen remains undetermined. Germline CDR1 and CDR2: LGHNA and YNFKEQ. Trimming pared 4 bases from V and 8 bases from J, leaving 14 bases between. This CDR3 comprises 14 residues. The chain has TRBV4-2 and TRBJ1-4; a weak D match, TRBD1 (5 bases). Here the sequenced sample was CD4+ T cells sorted from PBMCs, taken 45 days after the yellow fever booster vaccination. The source of this sequence is a young man who received the YFV17D yellow fever vaccine. The CDR3 region is CASSPWEGDEKLFF. Written as DNA, the CDR3 is TGTGCCAGCAGCCCCTGGGAAGGGGACGAAAAACTGTTTTTT.